The clone carrying this T cell receptor beta chain was counted ten times or more. This sample was taken from a study of blood T cell repertoires in COVID-19. Per the study methods: Amplifying reference gene primers gave estimates of nucleated cell counts. Generated by immunoSEQ multiplex PCR, the TCRdb table keeps only in-frame clones and is missing some. The V and J calls and clone size are taken from that table; D and trimming were inferred from the DNA. Among some 210,000 clones listed, 84% were seen once. Trimming shortened V by 1 base and J by 6 bases, and 11 bases separated the two germline ends. This CDR3 region has 14 residues. CDR1 and CDR2 (germline): SGHTA, FQGNSA.

Specimen: peripheral blood. The J gene is TRBJ2-3, the V gene TRBV7-2; TRBD2 might be the D (5 bases). The receptor comes from a human donor in a cohort sampled during active COVID-19. The CDR3, as DNA: TGTGCCAGCAGCTTAGGCGGACTGGGGGATACGCAGTATTTT. It yields the protein CASSLGGLGDTQYF.